Listed below are T cell receptor beta chains from one sample, sequenced in a study of response to subunit inactivated influenza vaccine. From the RT-PCR reads, TCRdb called clonotypes with MiXCR, one entry per CDR3 protein. Of 500,000 to 600,000 distinct CDR3 sequences in the sample, about 12% were seen once. The sequences come from PBMCs from blood, collected on the day of vaccination. These receptors all stem from a man aged 50 to 59 who received an inactivated influenza vaccine. The CDR3 runs from the conserved cysteine through the conserved F or W. Each record gives: clone size, D gene, V gene, J gene, CDR3 protein, CDR3 DNA. A D gene is named only where the DNA matches it firmly. A clone size is listed for some rows: how often the clone was seen (once, few, many), or a class if it is expanded.

>-|TRBD2|TRBV7-9|TRBJ2-1
CASSWTGLTNEQFF
TGTGCCAGCAGCTGGACGGGACTAACCAATGAGCAGTTCTTC
>-|-|TRBV6-1|TRBJ1-2
CASSHLSGAQDYVYTF
TGTGCCAGCAGTCATTTGTCGGGGGCGCAGGACTATGTCTACACCTTC
>-|TRBD2|TRBV3-1|TRBJ2-2
CASSHRPGLAPLSGELFF
TGTGCCAGCAGCCACAGGCCGGGACTAGCCCCTCTTTCCGGGGAGCTGTTTTTT
>-|-|TRBV6-2/TRBV6-3|TRBJ2-1
CASSYSGILGNEQFF
TGTGCCAGCAGTTACTCTGGGATTCTCGGAAATGAGCAGTTCTTC
>-|TRBD2|TRBV20-1|TRBJ2-1
CSARVTIAGGHEQFF
TGCAGTGCTAGAGTCACTATAGCGGGAGGGCATGAGCAGTTCTTC
>few|TRBD1|TRBV10-3|TRBJ1-3
CAITKGQGYGNTIYF
TGTGCCATCACCAAGGGACAGGGGTACGGAAACACCATATATTTT
>few|-|TRBV7-2|TRBJ2-1
CASSSGESYNEQFF
TGTGCCAGCAGCTCGGGGGAGTCCTACAATGAGCAGTTCTTC
>-|TRBD2|TRBV15|TRBJ2-1
CATSRGRAGTRKRNEQFF
TGTGCCACCAGCAGAGGTAGAGCCGGGACTAGGAAACGCAATGAGCAGTTCTTC
>-|TRBD2|TRBV6-5|TRBJ2-1
CASSYTSGGALNEQFF
TGTGCCAGCAGTTACACTAGCGGGGGGGCTCTCAATGAGCAGTTCTTC
>few|-|TRBV20-1|TRBJ2-3
CSQAKGTDTQYF
TGCAGTCAGGCCAAGGGCACAGATACGCAGTATTTT
>many|-|TRBV30|TRBJ2-5
CAWSPEQETQYF
TGTGCCTGGAGTCCAGAACAAGAGACCCAGTACTTC
>-|-|TRBV2|TRBJ2-7
CASSVAGIFNEQYF
TGTGCCAGCAGTGTGGCAGGAATCTTTAACGAGCAGTACTTC
>few|-|TRBV24-1|TRBJ2-5
CATSDQYQETQYF
TGTGCCACCAGTGACCAGTACCAAGAGACCCAGTACTTC
>-|TRBD2|TRBV7-9|TRBJ2-1
CASSLVLADYNEQFF
TGTGCCAGCAGCTTAGTACTAGCGGACTACAATGAGCAGTTCTTC
>-|TRBD1|TRBV29-1|TRBJ1-1
CSGYRQGVGTEAFF
TGCAGCGGTTACCGACAGGGGGTAGGCACTGAAGCTTTCTTT
>-|-|TRBV7-7|TRBJ2-5
CASSFSSEETQYF
TGTGCTAGCAGCTTTTCCTCAGAAGAGACCCAGTACTTC